What follows are 26 T cell receptor beta chains derived from one specimen sequenced in a study of T cell responses to AZD1222 COVID-19 vaccine. Only in-frame clones appear in the TCRdb table, and some are missing; sequencing was by immunoSEQ multiplex PCR. The sample lists about 150,000 clones; around 90% were seen once. The material sequenced was peripheral blood, taken on day 0 of AZD1222 vaccination. The receptors were sampled from an adult in good health.

This chain uses TRBV25-1 with TRBJ2-1, with TRBD2 identical over 7 bases. Germline V gene sequence: CDR1 MGHDK, CDR2 SYGVNS. With 4 bases clipped from V and 6 bases from J, the junction kept 12 bases outside the gene matches. The CDR3 length is 16 residues. In nucleotides, the CDR3 is TGTGCCAGCAGTGCCCCCGGAAGCGGGGTGGCCAATGAGCAGTTCTTC. Protein product: CASSAPGSGVANEQFF.

This rearrangement joins TRBV6-2 or TRBV6-3 to TRBJ2-7, with 9 bases identical to TRBD1. The length of the CDR3 is 16 residues. After removal of 0 bases from V and 0 bases from J, the junction contained 3 bases not matched to a gene. CDR1 and CDR2 from the germline V gene are MNHEY and SVGEGT. CDR3 in amino acids: CASSYSGQGSSYEQYF. The CDR3 nucleotides are TGTGCCAGCAGTTACTCCGGACAGGGGTCCTCCTACGAGCAGTACTTC.

The chain links TRBV5-1 to TRBJ2-2, with 15 bases lining up with TRBD2. The CDR3 length is 16 residues. Germline V lookup: CDR1 SGHRS, CDR2 YFSETQ. Losses at the gene ends were 3 bases for V and 9 bases for J; bases not matched to a gene: 6. CDR3 bases: TGCGCCAGCAGCTCGGGACTAGCGGGAGGACTAAGGGAGCTGTTTTTT. Residues: CASSSGLAGGLRELFF.

This rearrangement joins TRBV5-6 to TRBJ1-1; 7 bases are a match to TRBD1. Losses at the gene ends were 0 bases for V and 4 bases for J; bases not matched to a gene: 3. Germline V gene data show CDR1 as SGHDT and CDR2 as YYEEEE. CDR3 length equals 14 residues. Here the CDR3 DNA reads TGTGCCAGCAGCTTGGACAGGGGAGGCACTGAAGCTTTCTTT. This translates into CASSLDRGGTEAFF.

V usage is TRBV28 and J usage is TRBJ1-6, with D perhaps matching TRBD1 (6 bases). Trimming left V 6 bases short and J 5 bases short, with 14 bases between. CDR1 is MDHEN, CDR2 SYDVKM, per germline. The length of the CDR3 is 15 residues. The CDR3 coding sequence is TGTGCCAGCAGACTCCGGGACATCAATAATTCACCCCTCCACTTT. This translates into CASRLRDINNSPLHF.

The chain carries TRBV12-3 or TRBV12-4 and TRBJ1-5; D remains ambiguous. This CDR3 spans 13 amino acids. V was clipped by 4 bases and J by 7 bases, with 11 bases between them. CDR3 bases: TGTGCCAGCAGTTGGGGTCTAGCACAGCCCCAGCATTTT. This gives the protein CASSWGLAQPQHF.

This clone has only one observation. The chain carries TRBV27 and TRBJ2-7; a possible D gene is TRBD1 (5 bases). Germline CDR1 and CDR2: MNHEY and SMNVEV (reference sequence). The CDR3 spans 14 residues. Trimming took off 4 bases at V and 4 bases at J, with 14 bases between the two ends. The DNA for the CDR3 is TGTGCCAGCAGTTATGCCTCACAGGCATACGAGCAGTACTTC. This translates into CASSYASQAYEQYF.

V and J are TRBV6-5 and TRBJ2-3; D is uncertain. V gave up 6 bases and J gave up 2 bases, with 3 bases separating them. Germline V gives CDR1 MNHEY, CDR2 SVGAGI. This CDR3 is built from 11 residues. DNA for the CDR3: TGTGCCAGCAGGAACACAGATACGCAGTATTTT. It is translated as CASRNTDTQYF.

V usage is TRBV9 and J usage is TRBJ2-4; D perhaps matches TRBD2 (5 bases). Germline values: CDR1 SGDLS, CDR2 YYNGEE. The V gene lost 0 bases and the J gene lost 0 bases, with 19 bases spanning the gap. This CDR3 comprises 19 residues. In DNA form, the CDR3 reads TGTGCCAGCAGCGTAGACTCGAGGGATTTGGTACTAGCCAAAAACATTCAGTACTTC. This translates into CASSVDSRDLVLAKNIQYF.

The V gene is TRBV2, the J gene TRBJ2-3; D is possibly TRBD1 or TRBD2 (5 bases each). The V gene lost 0 bases and the J gene lost 0 bases, with 13 bases spanning the gap. Germline V gives CDR1 SNHLY, CDR2 FYNNEI. CDR3 length: 17 residues. CDR3 protein: CASSEAHGTSSTDTQYF. Here the CDR3 DNA reads TGTGCCAGCAGTGAAGCCCATGGGACGAGTAGCACAGATACGCAGTATTTT. Filled out from reference TRBV2 and TRBJ2-3, the complete variable domain reads EPEVTQTPSHQVTQMGQEVILRCVPISNHLYFYWYRQILGQKVEFLVSFYNNEISEKSEIFDDQFSVERPDGSNFTLKIRSTKLEDSAMYFCASSEAHGTSSTDTQYFGPGTRLTVL.

V usage is TRBV11-2 and J usage is TRBJ2-7; perhaps D is TRBD1 or TRBD2 (5 bases each). The V gene lost 1 base and the J gene lost 6 bases, with 7 bases spanning the gap. The CDR3 spans 12 residues. Looked up from germline, CDR1 is SGHAT and CDR2 is FQNNGV. CDR3 bases: TGTGCCAGCAGCTTAGCAGGGACCGAGCAGTACTTC. Protein: CASSLAGTEQYF.

This clone was observed a handful of times. V gene TRBV30 combines with J gene TRBJ1-6, with D uncertain. Germline V gives CDR1 GTSNPN, CDR2 SVGIG (reference sequence). Trimming pared 5 bases from V and 3 bases from J, leaving 17 bases between. The CDR3 consists of 16 residues. CDR3 sequence (DNA): TGTGCCTGGGCCCAAATCAGGTACTACTATAATTCACCCCTCCACTTT. This translates into CAWAQIRYYYNSPLHF.

Here the CDR3 DNA reads TGTGCCAGCAGCCGCCATGCGGGGGAGCTGTTTTTT. It encodes CASSRHAGELFF. The chain uses TRBV7-3 and TRBJ2-2; no firm D call. The CDR3 is 12 amino acids. Germline loops: CDR1 SGHTA, CDR2 FQGTGA. V lost 5 bases, J lost 8 bases, and 9 bases lay in between. Variable domain in full (rest from reference TRBV7-3 and TRBJ2-2): GAGVSQTPSNKVTEKGKYVELRCDPISGHTALYWYRQSLGQGPEFLIYFQGTGAADDSGLPNDRFFAVRPEGSVSTLKIQRTERGDSAVYLCASSRHAGELFFGEGSRLTVL.

The chain recombines TRBV11-2 with TRBJ1-1, with D possibly TRBD1 on 5 matching bases. Germline CDR1 and CDR2: SGHAT and FQNNGV. Trimming removed 2 bases at V and 1 base at J, with 14 bases between. This CDR3 comprises 16 residues. The CDR3 bases are TGTGCCAGCAGCTTAATTCCGGGGGTGGGGAACACTGAAGCTTTCTTT. Translating it yields CASSLIPGVGNTEAFF.

The chain has TRBV12-3 or TRBV12-4 and TRBJ2-7; no definite D call. Trimming pared 5 bases from V and 3 bases from J, leaving 5 bases between. The CDR3 extends over 11 amino acids. CDR3 region: CASSASYEQYF. CDR3 in DNA: TGTGCCAGCAGTGCCAGCTACGAGCAGTACTTC.

This clone was detected only once. The chain links TRBV10-3 to TRBJ2-2; 11 bases match TRBD1. Germline V gene sequence: CDR1 ENHRY, CDR2 SYGVKD. This CDR3 has 15 amino acids. The trim removed 4 bases at V and 5 bases at J, leaving 3 bases unmatched. The CDR3 DNA sequence: TGTGCCATCAGTGTAAGGGACAGGGGGACCGGGGAGCTGTTTTTT. This codes for CAISVRDRGTGELFF.

This chain joins TRBV7-8 and TRBJ1-5, with TRBD1 matching 9 bases. This CDR3 comprises 20 residues. Trimming cost V 5 bases and J 9 bases; bases outside gene matches: 26. CDR1 and CDR2 (germline): SGHVS, FQNEAQ. DNA for the CDR3: TGTGCCAGCAGCCGACGGGACAGGGCCCGTCAACAAAAAGATCAATCGCCCCAGCATTTT. It is translated as CASSRRDRARQQKDQSPQHF.

This sequence joins TRBV5-6 and TRBJ2-2, with a possible D match to TRBD2 (5 bases). The germline V gene encodes CDR1 SGHDT and CDR2 YYEEEE. V gave up 0 bases and J gave up 7 bases, with 13 bases separating them. CDR3 length: 15 amino acids. DNA for the CDR3: TGTGCCAGCAGCTTGGGGACTCCTGCCATCGGGGAGCTGTTTTTT. This gives the protein CASSLGTPAIGELFF.

The V gene is TRBV6-7, the J gene TRBJ2-2; 11 bases fit TRBD1. TRBV6-7 is an ORF, with its function uncertain. The CDR3 is 15 residues long. The J segment lost 5 bases and the V segment lost 6 bases, leaving 5 bases of the junction unmatched. In DNA form, the CDR3 reads TGTGCCAGCAGCCCGGACAGGGGGCATACCGGGGAGCTGTTTTTT. It translates to CASSPDRGHTGELFF.

This clone was seen a single time. The gene calls are TRBV20-1 and TRBJ1-4; the D is unclear. This CDR3 comprises 13 residues. With 3 bases removed from V and 3 bases from J, the gap between germline ends came to 8 bases. Germline-derived CDR1 and CDR2 are DFQATT and SNEGSKA (reference sequence). The DNA for the CDR3 is TGCAGTGCTAGTCAGGTAGCTAATGAAAAACTGTTTTTT. Protein sequence: CSASQVANEKLFF.

The rearrangement joins TRBV27 to TRBJ2-1; D could derive from TRBD1 or TRBD2 (5 bases each). Germline V gene sequence: CDR1 MNHEY, CDR2 SMNVEV (reference sequence). This CDR3 has 12 amino acids. The V end was cut by 0 bases, the J end by 14 bases, with 11 bases between. CDR3 DNA sequence: TGTGCCAGCAGTTTATCGGGGACCCGGGAGTTCTTC. It is translated as CASSLSGTREFF.

V gene TRBV19 combines with J gene TRBJ2-2; 12 nucleotides agree with TRBD1. J was trimmed by 0 bases and V by 6 bases; bases with no gene match: 5. Germline CDR1 reads LNHDA; CDR2 reads SQIVND (reference sequence). The CDR3 is 17 residues long. CDR3 region: CASRLGQGASNTGELFF. The CDR3 nucleotides are TGTGCCAGTAGATTGGGACAGGGGGCTTCGAACACCGGGGAGCTGTTTTTT. The full variable domain, with the rest looked up from reference TRBV19 and TRBJ2-2, is DGGITQSPKYLFRKEGQNVTLSCEQNLNHDAMYWYRQDPGQGLRLIYYSQIVNDFQKGDIAEGYSVSREKKESFPLTVTSAQKNPTAFYLCASRLGQGASNTGELFFGEGSRLTVL.

This chain uses TRBV6-5 with TRBJ2-2, with TRBD1 as a possible D gene (6 bases). Germline lookup yields CDR1 MNHEY and CDR2 SVGAGI. Trimming pared 7 bases from V and 6 bases from J, leaving 18 bases between. CDR3 length equals 15 residues. The CDR3 reads CASTKGDRNAGELFF. Written as DNA, the CDR3 is TGTGCCAGCACCAAGGGGGACCGCAACGCCGGGGAGCTGTTTTTT.

The chain is built from TRBV9 and TRBJ2-3; 11 nucleotides match TRBD2. This CDR3 is 16 amino acids long. Trimming removed 5 bases from V and 1 base from J; junction bases left unmatched: 6. Germline CDR1 and CDR2: SGDLS and YYNGEE. The DNA of the CDR3 is TGTGCCAGCAGAGGGACTAGCGGCATCCGCACAGATACGCAGTATTTT. Translating it yields CASRGTSGIRTDTQYF.

This clone was counted once. The CDR3 protein is CASSRTGETQYF. CDR3 sequence (DNA): TGTGCCAGCAGTCGGACAGGAGAGACCCAGTACTTC. V and J are TRBV28 and TRBJ2-5; 7 nucleotides line up with TRBD1. V lost 5 bases to trimming and J lost 4 bases; unmatched junction nucleotides: 1. CDR1 and CDR2 (germline): MDHEN, SYDVKM. This CDR3 is built from 12 residues.

The gene calls are TRBV5-4 and TRBJ2-7; D is possibly TRBD2 (6 bases). V gave up 0 bases and J gave up 0 bases, with 7 bases separating them. Germline V lookup: CDR1 SGHNT, CDR2 YYREEE (reference sequence). The CDR3 runs to 14 residues. The CDR3 bases are TGTGCCAGCAGCTTGGACGGGAGCTCCTACGAGCAGTACTTC. Its translation: CASSLDGSSYEQYF.